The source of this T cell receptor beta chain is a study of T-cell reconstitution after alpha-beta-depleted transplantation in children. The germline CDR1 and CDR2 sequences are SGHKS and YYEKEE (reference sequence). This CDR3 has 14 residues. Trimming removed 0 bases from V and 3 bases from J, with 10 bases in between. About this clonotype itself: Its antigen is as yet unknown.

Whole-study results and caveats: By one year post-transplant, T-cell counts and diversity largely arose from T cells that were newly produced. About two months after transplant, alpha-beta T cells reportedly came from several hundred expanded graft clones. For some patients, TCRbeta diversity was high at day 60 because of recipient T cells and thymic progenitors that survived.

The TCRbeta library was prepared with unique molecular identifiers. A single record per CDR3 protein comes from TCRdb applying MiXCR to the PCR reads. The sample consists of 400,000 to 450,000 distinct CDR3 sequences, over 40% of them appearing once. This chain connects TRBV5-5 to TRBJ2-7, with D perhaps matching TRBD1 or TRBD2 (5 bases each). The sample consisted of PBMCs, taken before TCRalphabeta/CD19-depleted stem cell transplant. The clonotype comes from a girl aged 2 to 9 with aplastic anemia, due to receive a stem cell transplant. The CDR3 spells CASSLGDGFYEQYF. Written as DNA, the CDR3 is TGTGCCAGCAGCTTGGGGGACGGATTCTACGAGCAGTACTTC. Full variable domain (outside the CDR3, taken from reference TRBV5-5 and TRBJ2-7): DAGVTQSPTHLIKTRGQQVTLRCSPISGHKSVSWYQQVLGQGPQFIFQYYEKEERGRGNFPDRFSARQFPNYSSELNVNALLLGDSALYLCASSLGDGFYEQYFGPGTRLTVT.